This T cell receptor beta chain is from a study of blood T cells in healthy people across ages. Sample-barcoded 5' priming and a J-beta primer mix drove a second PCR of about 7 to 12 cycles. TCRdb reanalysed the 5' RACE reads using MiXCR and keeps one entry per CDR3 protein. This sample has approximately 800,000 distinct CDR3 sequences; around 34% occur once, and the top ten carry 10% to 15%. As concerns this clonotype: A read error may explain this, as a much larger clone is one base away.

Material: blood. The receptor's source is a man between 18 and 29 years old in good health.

CDR3 bases: TGTGCCAGCAGCTTATGGGGCAGGAGAACCTACAATGAGCAGTACTTC. This codes for CASSLWGRRTYNEQYF. The genes are TRBV7-9 and TRBJ2-1; D perhaps matches TRBD1 (5 bases). The J call is in doubt because the DNA end fits TRBJ2-7 better. This CDR3 spans 16 amino acids. Per germline, CDR1 SEHNR and CDR2 FQNEAQ (reference sequence).